The T cell receptor beta chain described here comes from a study of blood T cell dynamics during melanoma immunotherapy. Per the germline V gene, CDR1 is SGDLS and CDR2 is YYNGEE. The CDR3 spans 15 residues. J lost 7 bases, V lost 0 bases, and 4 bases had no gene match. As for time point: pre-treatment baseline. Sampling occurred pretreatment (T0) and at week 3 (W3), after cycle one of checkpoint blockade. The table came from immunoSEQ multiplex PCR; TCRdb's copy has only in-frame clones and leaves some out. The sample holds approximately 12,000 clones, about 86% seen once. V usage is TRBV9 and J usage is TRBJ2-1, with 10 bases that match TRBD2. The starting material was blood, obtained from a patient treated with checkpoint blockade. This clonotype was obtained from a human donor with melanoma. The CDR3 loop reads CASSVAAGGPNEQFF. DNA for the CDR3: TGTGCCAGCAGCGTAGCAGCGGGAGGGCCGAATGAGCAGTTCTTC.